This record covers a single TCR beta chain. This specimen comes from a study of blood T cell repertoires in COVID-19. CDR3 length equals 14 residues. Germline CDR1 MGHDK, CDR2 SYGVNS. V was cut by 3 bases and J by 2 bases, with 9 bases left in between. The assay was immunoSEQ multiplex PCR, and TCRdb's table has in-frame clones only and misses some. The sample contains roughly 81,000 clones, 91% of which appear only once. The TCR sequence derives from a woman aged 45-59 years in a cohort sampled during active COVID-19. The material sequenced was peripheral blood. V gene TRBV25-1 combines with J gene TRBJ2-3; D unclear. The CDR3 sequence: CASSDQRATDTQYF. The CDR3 DNA reads as TGTGCCAGCAGTGACCAGCGAGCCACAGATACGCAGTATTTT.